This T cell receptor (beta chain) emerged from a study of T cells after yellow fever vaccination. In making TCR cDNA, 5'RACE template switching added a universal primer site and UMIs to it. MiXCR, applied by TCRdb to the 5' RACE reads, yields one record per CDR3 protein. Seen here are nearly 300,000 distinct CDR3 sequences, around 8.6% observed once, and the top ten hold around 3.5%. This clonotype was picked up many times. Its target is unknown. Study conclusions and caveats: On re-exposure, the response was weaker but peaked faster, at day 5 versus 15.

V gave up 6 bases and J gave up 10 bases, with 19 bases separating them. This CDR3 contains 15 residues. This sequence was found in a man younger than 35 who received the YFV17D yellow fever vaccine. V is TRBV12-3 or TRBV12-4 and J is TRBJ1-6; possibly TRBD1 for D (5 bases). Sequenced material: CD4+ T cells sorted from PBMCs, taken 5 days after the yellow fever booster vaccination. CDR3 protein: CASSLRDPRDSPLHF. In DNA, the CDR3 is TGTGCCAGCAGCCTTCGGGACCCTAGGGACTCACCCCTCCACTTT.